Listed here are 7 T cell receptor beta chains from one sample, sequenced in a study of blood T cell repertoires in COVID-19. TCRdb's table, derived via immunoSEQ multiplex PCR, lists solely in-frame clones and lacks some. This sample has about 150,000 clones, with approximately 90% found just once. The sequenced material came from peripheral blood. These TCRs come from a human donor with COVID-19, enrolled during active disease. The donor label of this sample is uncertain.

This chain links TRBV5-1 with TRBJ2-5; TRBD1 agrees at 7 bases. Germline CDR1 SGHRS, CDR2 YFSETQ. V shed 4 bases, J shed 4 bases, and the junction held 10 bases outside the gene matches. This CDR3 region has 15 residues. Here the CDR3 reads CASSPETGSRETQYF. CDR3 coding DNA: TGCGCCAGCAGCCCGGAGACAGGGAGTCGAGAGACCCAGTACTTC.

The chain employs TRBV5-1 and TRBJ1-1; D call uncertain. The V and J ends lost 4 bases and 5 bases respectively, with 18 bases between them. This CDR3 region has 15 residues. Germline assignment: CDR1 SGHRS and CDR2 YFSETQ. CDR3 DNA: TGCGCCAGCAGCCCTCAAGTGTCTGGAGAAACTGAAGCTTTCTTT. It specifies CASSPQVSGETEAFF.

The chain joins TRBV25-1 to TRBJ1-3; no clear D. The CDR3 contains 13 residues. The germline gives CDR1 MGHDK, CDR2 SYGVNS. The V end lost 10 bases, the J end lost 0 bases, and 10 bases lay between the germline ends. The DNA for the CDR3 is TGTGCCACCAGCCCGAGCTCTGGAAACACCATATATTTT. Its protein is CATSPSSGNTIYF.

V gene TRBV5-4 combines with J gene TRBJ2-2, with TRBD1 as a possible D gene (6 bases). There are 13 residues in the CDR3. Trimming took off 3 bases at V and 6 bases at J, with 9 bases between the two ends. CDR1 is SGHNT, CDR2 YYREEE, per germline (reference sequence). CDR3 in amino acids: CASSSQGAGELFF. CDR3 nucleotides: TGTGCCAGCAGCTCACAGGGCGCCGGGGAGCTGTTTTTT.

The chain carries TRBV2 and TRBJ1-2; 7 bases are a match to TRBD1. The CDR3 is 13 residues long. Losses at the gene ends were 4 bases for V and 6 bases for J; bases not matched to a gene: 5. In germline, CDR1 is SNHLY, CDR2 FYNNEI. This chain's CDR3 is CASSVSQGNGYTF. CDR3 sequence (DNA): TGTGCCAGCAGTGTGTCACAGGGGAATGGCTACACCTTC.

DNA for the CDR3: TGTGCCAGCAGCCCAGGGGGGCCCACCTACAATGAGCAGTTCTTC. Its protein is CASSPGGPTYNEQFF. The rearrangement joins TRBV28 to TRBJ2-1; tentative D call: TRBD1 (7 bases). CDR1 and CDR2 (germline): MDHEN, SYDVKM. Trimming removed 6 bases from V and 2 bases from J, with 14 bases in between. The CDR3 is made up of 15 amino acids.

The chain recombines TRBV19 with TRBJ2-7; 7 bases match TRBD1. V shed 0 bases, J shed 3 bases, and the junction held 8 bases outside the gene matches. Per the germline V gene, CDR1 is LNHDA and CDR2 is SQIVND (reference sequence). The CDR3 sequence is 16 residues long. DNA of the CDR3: TGTGCCAGTAGTATAGACGCCCAGGGGGAAGGCTACGAGCAGTACTTC. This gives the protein CASSIDAQGEGYEQYF.